This T cell receptor beta chain was sequenced in a study of blood T cell repertoires in COVID-19. The overall study: Acute and convalescent COVID-19 samples came from the United States, Italy and Spain. PBMCs, B-cell-depleted T cells, or T cells were the source of the cDNA or gDNA that made up the material.

Germline V gene lookup returns CDR1 LGHDT and CDR2 YNNKEL (reference sequence). This CDR3 has 17 amino acids. The V end lost 0 bases, the J end lost 0 bases, and 12 bases lay between the germline ends. Data came from immunoSEQ multiplex PCR; TCRdb stores just in-frame clones and leaves some out. The sample lists about 270,000 clones, approximately 86% seen once, with over 2.5% in the top ten. Participants were aged about 18 to 100 years from about two dozen US areas. The study counted Cohort 3 donors as recovered given two negative PCRs, clearance, or symptom resolution. The specimen sequenced was PBMCs or T cells enriched from blood (not recorded which). This TCR was recovered from a woman in her late teens or twenties who had recovered from COVID-19. The chain has TRBV3-1 (or the pseudogene TRBV3-2) and TRBJ1-3, with D unresolved. CDR3 DNA sequence: TGTGCCAGCAGCCAAGATCTCGGGATCAACTCTGGAAACACCATATATTTT. It specifies CASSQDLGINSGNTIYF.